Shown below are 30 T cell receptor beta chains from a single sample sequenced in a study of cytomegalovirus exposure and HLA in healthy donors. 13 Jbeta primers and 60 Vbeta primers were used for the PCR. Generated by immunoSEQ multiplex PCR, the TCRdb table keeps only in-frame clones and is missing some. The table records approximately 150,000 clones, approximately 80% of them present only once. Sequencing was done on a sample of PBMCs. Receptor source: a male donor in good health and CMV-seronegative.

This chain links TRBV5-6 with TRBJ2-1, with TRBD1 as a possible D gene (6 bases). The CDR3 runs to 15 residues. Germline V CDR1 and CDR2: SGHDT, YYEEEE. The V end was cut by 4 bases, the J end by 5 bases, with 16 bases between. This chain's CDR3 is CASSRWGQADNEQFF. The CDR3 DNA sequence: TGTGCCAGCAGCCGCTGGGGGCAAGCAGACAATGAGCAGTTCTTC.

The gene calls are TRBV6-1 and TRBJ2-2, with D maybe TRBD2 (6 bases). Germline V gene data show CDR1 as MNHNS and CDR2 as SASEGT. This CDR3 comprises 15 residues. Trimming shortened V by 2 bases and J by 0 bases, and 7 bases separated the two germline ends. CDR3 sequence reads: CASSERRANTGELFF. CDR3 bases: TGTGCCAGCAGTGAAAGGAGGGCGAACACCGGGGAGCTGTTTTTT.

This clone was found once. This chain links TRBV5-4 with TRBJ2-3, with D unclear. This CDR3 has 16 residues. With 0 bases removed from V and 0 bases from J, the gap between germline ends came to 11 bases. CDR1 and CDR2 from the germline V gene are SGHNT and YYREEE (reference sequence). The CDR3 here is CASSLGGTSSTDTQYF. The CDR3, as DNA: TGTGCCAGCAGCTTGGGTGGCACCTCTAGCACAGATACGCAGTATTTT. The whole variable domain, filled in from reference TRBV5-4 and TRBJ2-3, reads ETGVTQSPTHLIKTRGQQVTLRCSSQSGHNTVSWYQQALGQGPQFIFQYYREEENGRGNFPPRFSGLQFPNYSSELNVNALELDDSALYLCASSLGGTSSTDTQYFGPGTRLTVL.

The genes are TRBV2 and TRBJ1-5; 7 bases fit TRBD1. V gave up 4 bases and J gave up 7 bases; unmatched junction bases: 7. This CDR3 region has 14 residues. CDR1 is SNHLY, CDR2 FYNNEI, per germline. The CDR3 spells CASSGGTGEQPQHF. CDR3 sequence (DNA): TGTGCCAGCAGTGGAGGCACAGGGGAACAGCCCCAGCATTTT.

The chain links TRBV5-4 to TRBJ1-5, with a tentative D call TRBD1 (6 bases). The germline V and J ends were trimmed by 2 bases and 1 base, with 7 bases remaining between them. CDR3 size: 14 residues. Looked up from germline, CDR1 is SGHNT and CDR2 is YYREEE (reference sequence). Here the CDR3 reads CASSFGQSNQPQHF. The CDR3 DNA sequence: TGTGCCAGCAGCTTTGGACAGAGCAATCAGCCCCAGCATTTT.

CDR3 coding DNA: TGTGCCAGCAGTTACTCCGGGGAGGGGGGCGGCTACACCTTC. Translated, it gives CASSYSGEGGGYTF. The chain couples TRBV6-5 to TRBJ1-2; possibly TRBD1 for D (6 bases). V was clipped by 0 bases and J by 8 bases, with 13 bases between them. The germline V gene has CDR1 MNHEY and CDR2 SVGAGI. This CDR3 contains 14 residues.

The chain uses TRBV11-2 and TRBJ1-5; a weak D match, TRBD1 (5 bases). With 0 bases removed from V and 6 bases from J, the gap between germline ends came to 12 bases. Germline V gives CDR1 SGHAT, CDR2 FQNNGV. This CDR3 region has 15 residues. The CDR3 DNA sequence: TGTGCCAGCAGCTTAGATTGGGGGGAGGGTCAGCCCCAGCATTTT. Its translation: CASSLDWGEGQPQHF.

The V call is TRBV27, the J call TRBJ1-1; the D gene is possibly TRBD1 (5 bases). The CDR3 contains 15 residues. Germline assignment: CDR1 MNHEY and CDR2 SMNVEV (reference sequence). Trimming took 4 bases from V and 7 from J, leaving 19 bases between them. This CDR3 reads CASSSFLRQGFEAFF. The CDR3 coding sequence is TGTGCCAGCAGTTCGTTCCTCAGGCAGGGATTTGAAGCTTTCTTT.

The chain combines TRBV5-4 with TRBJ1-4, with D unclear. The CDR3 length is 15 residues. V was cut by 4 bases and J by 4 bases, with 14 bases left in between. CDR1 SGHNT and CDR2 YYREEE come from the germline V gene (reference sequence). CDR3 coding DNA: TGTGCCAGCAGCCTCGACTTAGCCCATAATGAAAAACTGTTTTTT. It yields the protein CASSLDLAHNEKLFF. Full variable domain (rest looked up from reference TRBV5-4 and TRBJ1-4): ETGVTQSPTHLIKTRGQQVTLRCSSQSGHNTVSWYQQALGQGPQFIFQYYREEENGRGNFPPRFSGLQFPNYSSELNVNALELDDSALYLCASSLDLAHNEKLFFGSGTQLSVL.

The rearrangement joins TRBV4-3 to TRBJ2-7; the match to TRBD2 covers 7 bases. The CDR3 is 17 residues long. With V trimmed by 0 bases and J by 2 bases, 10 bases remained unmatched. Germline V CDR1 and CDR2: LGHNA, YSLEER. The CDR3 sequence is CASSQELVLAPTYEQYF. CDR3 DNA: TGCGCCAGCAGCCAAGAACTAGTACTAGCGCCAACCTACGAGCAGTACTTC.

The CDR3 loop reads CASSPKSRGGNIQYF. The DNA for the CDR3 is TGTGCCAGCAGCCCTAAGAGTAGAGGGGGAAACATTCAGTACTTC. V usage is TRBV7-9 and J usage is TRBJ2-4, with D possibly being TRBD1 (6 bases). CDR3 size: 15 residues. CDR1 and CDR2 from the germline V gene are SEHNR and FQNEAQ (reference sequence). With 5 bases removed from V and 6 bases from J, the gap between germline ends came to 17 bases.

The J gene is TRBJ2-2, the V gene TRBV7-3; 8 bases are a match to TRBD2. The CDR3 has 15 amino acids. Germline CDR1 and CDR2: SGHTA and FQGTGA. J lost 4 bases, V lost 4 bases, and 5 bases had no gene match. The CDR3 region has the DNA TGTGCCAGCAGCTCCGGACTAGCCCCCACCGGGGAGCTGTTTTTT. Protein product: CASSSGLAPTGELFF.

The V call is TRBV7-9, the J call TRBJ2-3, with 9 bases lining up with TRBD1. Germline lookup yields CDR1 SEHNR and CDR2 FQNEAQ (reference sequence). V lost 2 bases to trimming and J lost 0 bases; unmatched junction nucleotides: 12. CDR3 length: 19 amino acids. The CDR3 DNA follows: TGTGCCAGCAGCTTAATCCTGCACAGGGGGCGCGGGAGCACAGATACGCAGTATTTT. Translating gives CASSLILHRGRGSTDTQYF.

V and J are TRBV7-2 and TRBJ2-2, with 9 bases matching TRBD1. V was pared by 0 bases and J by 3 bases, with 5 bases of the junction left unmatched. Germline assignment: CDR1 SGHTA and CDR2 FQGNSA. The length of the CDR3 is 17 residues. The CDR3 DNA follows: TGTGCCAGCAGCTTAGCTCGACAGGGGGTGTACACCGGGGAGCTGTTTTTT. It yields the protein CASSLARQGVYTGELFF.

V gene TRBV27 combines with J gene TRBJ2-7; tentatively, D is TRBD2 (6 bases). Trimming removed 6 bases at V and 6 bases at J, with 15 bases between. The CDR3 is made up of 13 amino acids. Germline-derived CDR1 and CDR2 are MNHEY and SMNVEV (reference sequence). DNA for the CDR3: TGTGCCAGCAGATTGGGAGGACTGGGCGAGCAGTACTTC. Protein: CASRLGGLGEQYF.

The chain couples TRBV15 to TRBJ2-5, with TRBD2 matching 7 bases. Germline trimming cut 0 bases from V and 1 base from J; bases unmatched to any gene: 5. CDR3 length: 16 amino acids. Germline CDR1 is LNHNV and CDR2 is YYDKDF (reference sequence). As DNA, the CDR3 is TGTGCCACCAGCAGAGATCCGCGGGGGACCCAAGAGACCCAGTACTTC. Translating it yields CATSRDPRGTQETQYF.

V is TRBV28 and J is TRBJ2-7; D is perhaps TRBD2 (7 bases). The V and J ends lost 8 bases and 1 base respectively, with 12 bases between them. Germline-derived CDR1 and CDR2 are MDHEN and SYDVKM. This CDR3 has 13 amino acids. The CDR3 sequence is CASLGGVSYEQYF. CDR3 coding DNA: TGTGCCAGCTTAGGGGGGGTGTCCTACGAGCAGTACTTC.

The V call is TRBV15, the J call TRBJ2-7; 8 bases are a match to TRBD2. The CDR3 loop spans 15 amino acids. V shed 0 bases and J 6 bases; nucleotides not matched to a gene: 7. The germline gives CDR1 LNHNV, CDR2 YYDKDF (reference sequence). As DNA, the CDR3 is TGTGCCACCAGCAGAGATCAGGGGCTAGCGGGCGAGCAGTACTTC. It codes for CATSRDQGLAGEQYF.

The genes are TRBV14 and TRBJ2-7; TRBD1 is a possible D gene (6 bases). Germline CDR1 is SGHDN and CDR2 is FVKESK. The CDR3 extends over 15 amino acids. Deletions cut 2 bases from V and 1 base from J, with 12 bases between. The CDR3 is CASSQYDTGSYEQYF. The CDR3 bases are TGTGCCAGCAGCCAATATGATACAGGGTCCTACGAGCAGTACTTC.

This clone has a handful of counts. The chain has TRBV7-6 and TRBJ2-6; possibly TRBD1 for D (6 bases). Per germline, CDR1 SGHVS and CDR2 FNYEAQ. Trimming took 4 bases from V and 2 from J, leaving 12 bases between them. The CDR3 has 16 amino acids. DNA for the CDR3: TGTGCCAGCAGCTCCCTATCAGGGGCTGGGGCCAACGTCCTGACTTTC. This gives the protein CASSSLSGAGANVLTF.

This clone was detected only once. The chain carries TRBV5-1 and TRBJ1-4; D may be TRBD1 (5 bases). V dropped 4 bases and J dropped 4 bases, with 17 bases sitting between them. CDR1 SGHRS and CDR2 YFSETQ come from the germline V gene. The CDR3 is 16 residues long. CDR3 coding DNA: TGCGCCAGCAGCCTCGGGAGGGACGGATATAATGAAAAACTGTTTTTT. Translating gives CASSLGRDGYNEKLFF.

The rearrangement uses TRBV2 and TRBJ2-1, with TRBD2 matching over 7 bases. V was clipped by 8 bases and J by 6 bases; unmatched bases: 10. The CDR3 consists of 14 residues. CDR1 and CDR2 (germline): SNHLY, FYNNEI. The DNA for the CDR3 is TGTGCCAGCGTAAGGGACTACGAAATCAATGAGCAGTTCTTC. Its translation: CASVRDYEINEQFF.

The chain combines TRBV2 with TRBJ2-3; possible D gene TRBD2, 6 bases. CDR3 length: 13 amino acids. Between the trimmed V and J ends, which lost 5 bases and 5 bases, there was a span of 11 bases. Germline V gives CDR1 SNHLY, CDR2 FYNNEI. The CDR3 DNA sequence: TGTGCCAGCAGTCCTCAGGGACTAGATACGCAGTATTTT. This sequence encodes CASSPQGLDTQYF.

This clone was detected only a few times. This chain uses TRBV10-1 with TRBJ2-7; TRBD1 might be the D (7 bases). V was clipped by 8 bases and J by 3 bases, with 29 bases between them. The CDR3 sequence is 18 residues long. Germline V lookup: CDR1 WNHNN, CDR2 SYGVQD (reference sequence). Written as DNA, the CDR3 is TGCGCCAGCCTTATCAGGGGGGACTGCCATCCTCGACTCTACGAGCAGTACTTC. Its protein product is CASLIRGDCHPRLYEQYF.

This chain connects TRBV7-3 to TRBJ2-2; D is perhaps TRBD2 (6 bases). The V end lost 5 bases, the J end lost 7 bases, and 11 bases lay between the germline ends. The CDR3 is made up of 13 amino acids. Germline values: CDR1 SGHTA, CDR2 FQGTGA. In DNA form, the CDR3 reads TGTGCCAGCAGCCAGCTGGGGGGCGGGGAGCTGTTTTTT. It translates to CASSQLGGGELFF.

This sequence joins TRBV5-5 and TRBJ1-2, with 9 bases matching TRBD1. V gave up 2 bases and J gave up 7 bases; unmatched junction bases: 6. The CDR3 is made up of 14 amino acids. CDR1 and CDR2 (germline): SGHKS, YYEKEE (reference sequence). The CDR3 loop is CASSFPTGGLGYTF. The CDR3 DNA follows: TGTGCCAGCAGCTTTCCTACAGGGGGCCTTGGCTACACCTTC. The whole variable domain, filled in from reference TRBV5-5 and TRBJ1-2, reads DAGVTQSPTHLIKTRGQQVTLRCSPISGHKSVSWYQQVLGQGPQFIFQYYEKEERGRGNFPDRFSARQFPNYSSELNVNALLLGDSALYLCASSFPTGGLGYTFGSGTRLTVV.

With respect to this clone: A read error may account for a junction end that differs from germline. This chain joins TRBV6-6 and TRBJ2-7; possibly TRBD2 for D (6 bases). Germline assignment: CDR1 MNHNY and CDR2 SVGAGI (reference sequence). The CDR3 extends over 15 amino acids. CDR3 in amino acids: CASRPDFVEGYGQYF. CDR3 sequence (DNA): TGTGCCAGCAGGCCCGACTTTGTGGAGGGCTACGGGCAGTACTTC.

This clone was recorded once. V and J are TRBV6-5 and TRBJ1-1; no clear D. CDR3 size: 15 residues. V dropped 4 bases and J dropped 1 base, with 13 bases sitting between them. Per the germline V gene, CDR1 is MNHEY and CDR2 is SVGAGI. In nucleotides, the CDR3 is TGTGCCAGCAGTTCCCTGGGGAGGAGGAACACTGAAGCTTTCTTT. Translation: CASSSLGRRNTEAFF.

The CDR3 DNA sequence: TGTGCCAGCAGCCAGGGGAAGTTTGAAGCTTTCTTT. Amino acid sequence: CASSQGKFEAFF. This rearrangement joins TRBV11-3 to TRBJ1-1, with TRBD1 as a possible D gene (6 bases). CDR1 and CDR2 from the germline V gene are SGHNT and YENEEA. The length of the CDR3 is 12 residues. Trimming removed 5 bases from V and 7 bases from J, with 11 bases in between.

The V and J genes are TRBV19 and TRBJ2-2; possibly TRBD2 for D (5 bases). Deletions cut 7 bases from V and 3 bases from J, with 9 bases between. Looked up from germline, CDR1 is LNHDA and CDR2 is SQIVND (reference sequence). The CDR3 contains 13 residues. The DNA for the CDR3 is TGTGCCAGTACGGGGTTGTACACCGGGGAGCTGTTTTTT. Translating gives CASTGLYTGELFF.